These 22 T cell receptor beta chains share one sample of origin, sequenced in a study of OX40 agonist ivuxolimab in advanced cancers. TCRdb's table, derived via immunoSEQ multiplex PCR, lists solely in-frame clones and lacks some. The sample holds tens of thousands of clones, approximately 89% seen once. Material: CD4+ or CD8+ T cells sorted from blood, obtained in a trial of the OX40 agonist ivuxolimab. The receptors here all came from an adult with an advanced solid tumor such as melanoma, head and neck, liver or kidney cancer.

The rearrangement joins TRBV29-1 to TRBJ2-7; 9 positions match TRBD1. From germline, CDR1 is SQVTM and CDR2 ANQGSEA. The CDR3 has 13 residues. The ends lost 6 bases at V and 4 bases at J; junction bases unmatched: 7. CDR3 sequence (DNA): TGCAGCGTCGGGGAACAGGGGGCTTACGAGCAGTACTTC. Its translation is CSVGEQGAYEQYF.

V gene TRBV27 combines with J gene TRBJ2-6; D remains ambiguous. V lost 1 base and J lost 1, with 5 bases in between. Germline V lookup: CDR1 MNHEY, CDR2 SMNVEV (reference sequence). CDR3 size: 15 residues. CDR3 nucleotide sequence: TGTGCCAGCAGTTTATGGTGGTCTGGGGCCAACGTCCTGACTTTC. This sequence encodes CASSLWWSGANVLTF.

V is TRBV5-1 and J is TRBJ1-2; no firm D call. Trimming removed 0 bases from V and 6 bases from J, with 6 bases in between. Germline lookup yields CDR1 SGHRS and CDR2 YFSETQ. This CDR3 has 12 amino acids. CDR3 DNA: TGCGCCAGCAGCTTGGGTAGAAATGGCTACACCTTC. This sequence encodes CASSLGRNGYTF.

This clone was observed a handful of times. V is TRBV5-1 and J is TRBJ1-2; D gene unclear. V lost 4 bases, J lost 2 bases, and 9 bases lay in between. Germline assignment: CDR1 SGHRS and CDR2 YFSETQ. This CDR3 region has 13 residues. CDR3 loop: CASSLGLNYGYTF. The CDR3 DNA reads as TGCGCCAGCAGCCTCGGTCTCAACTATGGCTACACCTTC.

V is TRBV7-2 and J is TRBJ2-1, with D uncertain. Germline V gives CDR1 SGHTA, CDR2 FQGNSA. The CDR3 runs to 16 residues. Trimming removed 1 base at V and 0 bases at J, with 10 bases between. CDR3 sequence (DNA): TGTGCCAGCAGCTTAGTCGGGTCGGTCTCCTACAATGAGCAGTTCTTC. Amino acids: CASSLVGSVSYNEQFF. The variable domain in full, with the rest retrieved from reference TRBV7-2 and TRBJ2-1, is GAGVSQSPSNKVTEKGKDVELRCDPISGHTALYWYRQSLGQGLEFLIYFQGNSAPDKSGLPSDRFSAERTGGSVSTLTIQRTQQEDSAVYLCASSLVGSVSYNEQFFGPGTRLTVL.

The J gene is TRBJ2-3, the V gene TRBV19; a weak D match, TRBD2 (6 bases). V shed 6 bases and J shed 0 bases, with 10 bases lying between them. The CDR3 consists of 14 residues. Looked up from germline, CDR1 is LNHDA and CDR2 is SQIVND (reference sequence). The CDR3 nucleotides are TGTGCCAGTAGGGCGGGATATAGCACAGATACGCAGTATTTT. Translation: CASRAGYSTDTQYF. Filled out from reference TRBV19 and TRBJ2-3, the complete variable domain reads DGGITQSPKYLFRKEGQNVTLSCEQNLNHDAMYWYRQDPGQGLRLIYYSQIVNDFQKGDIAEGYSVSREKKESFPLTVTSAQKNPTAFYLCASRAGYSTDTQYFGPGTRLTVL.

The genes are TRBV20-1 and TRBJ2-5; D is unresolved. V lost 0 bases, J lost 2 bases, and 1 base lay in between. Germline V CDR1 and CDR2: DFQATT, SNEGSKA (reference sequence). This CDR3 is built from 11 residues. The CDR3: CSARDQETQYF. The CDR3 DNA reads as TGCAGTGCTAGAGATCAAGAGACCCAGTACTTC.

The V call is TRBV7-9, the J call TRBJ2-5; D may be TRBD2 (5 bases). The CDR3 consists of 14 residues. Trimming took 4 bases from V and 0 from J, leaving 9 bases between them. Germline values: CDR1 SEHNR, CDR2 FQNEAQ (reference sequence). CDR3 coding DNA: TGTGCCAGCAGCTCTGGACTGGACCAAGAGACCCAGTACTTC. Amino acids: CASSSGLDQETQYF.

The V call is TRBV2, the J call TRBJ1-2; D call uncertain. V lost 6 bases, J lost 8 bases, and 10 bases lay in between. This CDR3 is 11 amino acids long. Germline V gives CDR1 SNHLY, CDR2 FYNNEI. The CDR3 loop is CASSYMEGYTF. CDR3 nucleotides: TGTGCCAGCAGCTACATGGAGGGCTACACCTTC.

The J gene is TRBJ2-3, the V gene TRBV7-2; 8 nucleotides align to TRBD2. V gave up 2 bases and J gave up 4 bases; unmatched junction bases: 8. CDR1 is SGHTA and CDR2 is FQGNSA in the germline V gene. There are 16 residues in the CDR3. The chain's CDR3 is CASSLYQAGVADTQYF. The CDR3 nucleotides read TGTGCCAGCAGCTTATATCAAGCGGGAGTGGCAGATACGCAGTATTTT.

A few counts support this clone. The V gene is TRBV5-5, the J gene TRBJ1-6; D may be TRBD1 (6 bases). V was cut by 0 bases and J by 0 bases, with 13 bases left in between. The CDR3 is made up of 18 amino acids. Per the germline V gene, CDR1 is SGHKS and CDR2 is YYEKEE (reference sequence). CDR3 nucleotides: TGTGCCAGCAGCTTGGGGGGGCCAGTACGCTCCTATAATTCACCCCTCCACTTT. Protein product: CASSLGGPVRSYNSPLHF.

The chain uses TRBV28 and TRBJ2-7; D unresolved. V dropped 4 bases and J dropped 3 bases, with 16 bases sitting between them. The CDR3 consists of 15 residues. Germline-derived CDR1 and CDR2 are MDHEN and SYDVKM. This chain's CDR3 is CASSYAWTADYEQYF. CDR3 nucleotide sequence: TGTGCCAGCAGTTATGCGTGGACGGCCGACTACGAGCAGTACTTC.

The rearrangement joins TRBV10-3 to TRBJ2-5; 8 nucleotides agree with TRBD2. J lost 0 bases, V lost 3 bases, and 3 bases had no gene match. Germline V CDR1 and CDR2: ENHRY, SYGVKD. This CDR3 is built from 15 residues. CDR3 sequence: CAISDGGRYQETQYF. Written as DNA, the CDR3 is TGTGCCATCAGTGACGGCGGGAGGTACCAAGAGACCCAGTACTTC.

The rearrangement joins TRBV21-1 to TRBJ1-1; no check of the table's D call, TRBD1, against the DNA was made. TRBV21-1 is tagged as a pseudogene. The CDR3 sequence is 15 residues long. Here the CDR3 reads CASRYRGPGDTEAFF. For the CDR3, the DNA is TGTGCCAGCAGGTACAGGGGCCCAGGTGACACTGAAGCTTTCTTT.

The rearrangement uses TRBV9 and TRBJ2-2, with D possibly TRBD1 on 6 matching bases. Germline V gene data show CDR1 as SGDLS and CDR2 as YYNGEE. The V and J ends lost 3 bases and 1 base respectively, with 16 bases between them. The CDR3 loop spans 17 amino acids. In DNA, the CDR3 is TGTGCCAGCAGCGCCCGTGGACAGTTAATGAACACCGGGGAGCTGTTTTTT. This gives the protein CASSARGQLMNTGELFF.

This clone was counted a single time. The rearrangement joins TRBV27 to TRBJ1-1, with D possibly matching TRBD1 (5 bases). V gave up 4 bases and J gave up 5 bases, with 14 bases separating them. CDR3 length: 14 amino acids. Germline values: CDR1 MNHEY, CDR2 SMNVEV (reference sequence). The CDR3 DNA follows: TGTGCCAGCAGTTCTCGGGCGGGGGGGACTGAAGCTTTCTTT. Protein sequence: CASSSRAGGTEAFF.

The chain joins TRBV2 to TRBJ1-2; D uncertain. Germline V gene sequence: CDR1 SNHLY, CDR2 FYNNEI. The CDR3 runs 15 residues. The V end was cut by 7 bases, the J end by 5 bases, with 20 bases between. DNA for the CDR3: TGTGCCAGCACGAAGGAGGGAGGTGGTGGGTATGGCTACACCTTC. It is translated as CASTKEGGGGYGYTF. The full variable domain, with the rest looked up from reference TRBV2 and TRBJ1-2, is EPEVTQTPSHQVTQMGQEVILRCVPISNHLYFYWYRQILGQKVEFLVSFYNNEISEKSEIFDDQFSVERPDGSNFTLKIRSTKLEDSAMYFCASTKEGGGGYGYTFGSGTRLTVV.

The CDR3 region is CASSSKGEANYGYTF. CDR3 bases: TGTGCCAGCAGCTCAAAGGGGGAAGCGAACTATGGCTACACCTTC. This chain links TRBV7-9 with TRBJ1-2; TRBD1 might be the D (6 bases). This CDR3 spans 15 amino acids. Germline CDR1 is SEHNR and CDR2 is FQNEAQ (reference sequence). V was trimmed by 4 bases and J by 2 bases, leaving 14 bases between them.

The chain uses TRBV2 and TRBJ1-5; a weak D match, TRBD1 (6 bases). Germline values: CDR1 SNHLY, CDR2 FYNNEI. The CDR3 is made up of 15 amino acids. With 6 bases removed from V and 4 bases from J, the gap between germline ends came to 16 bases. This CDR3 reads CASRGFDRTNQPQHF. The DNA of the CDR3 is TGTGCCAGCAGGGGATTTGACAGGACAAATCAGCCCCAGCATTTT.

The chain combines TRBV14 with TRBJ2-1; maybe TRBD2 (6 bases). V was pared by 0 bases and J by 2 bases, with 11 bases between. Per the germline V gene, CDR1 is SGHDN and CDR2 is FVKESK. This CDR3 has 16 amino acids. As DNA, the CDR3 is TGTGCCAGCAGCCAAGAGCGGCTAGCGACCTACAATGAGCAGTTCTTC. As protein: CASSQERLATYNEQFF.

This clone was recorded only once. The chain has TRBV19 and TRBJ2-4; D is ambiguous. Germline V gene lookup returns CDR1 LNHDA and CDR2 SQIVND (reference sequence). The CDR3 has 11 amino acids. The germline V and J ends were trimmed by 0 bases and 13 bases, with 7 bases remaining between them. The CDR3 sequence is CASSIERRQYF. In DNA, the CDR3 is TGTGCCAGTAGTATAGAGCGGCGGCAGTACTTC.

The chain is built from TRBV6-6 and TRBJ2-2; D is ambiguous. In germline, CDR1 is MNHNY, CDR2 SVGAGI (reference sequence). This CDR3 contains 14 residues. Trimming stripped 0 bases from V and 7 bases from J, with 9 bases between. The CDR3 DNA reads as TGTGCCAGCAGTTACTCGACCCGGATCGGGGAGCTGTTTTTT. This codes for CASSYSTRIGELFF.